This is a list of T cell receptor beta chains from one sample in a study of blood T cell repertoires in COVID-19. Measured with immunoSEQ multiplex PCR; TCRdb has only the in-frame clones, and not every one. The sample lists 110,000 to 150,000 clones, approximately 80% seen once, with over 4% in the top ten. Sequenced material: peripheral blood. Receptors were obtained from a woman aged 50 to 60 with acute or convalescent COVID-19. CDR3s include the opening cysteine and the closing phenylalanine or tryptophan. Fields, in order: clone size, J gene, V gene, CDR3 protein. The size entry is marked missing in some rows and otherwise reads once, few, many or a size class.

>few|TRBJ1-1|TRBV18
CASSRPGQGMNTEAFF
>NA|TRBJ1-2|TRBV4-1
CASSPDWTGNYGYTF
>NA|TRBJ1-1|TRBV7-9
CASSFDRESDTEAFF
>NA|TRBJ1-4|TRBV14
CASSQSGQSATNEKLFF
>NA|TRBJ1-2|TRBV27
CASRNEGVFGYTF
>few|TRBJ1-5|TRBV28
CASSLGGVNQPQHF
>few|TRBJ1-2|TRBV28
CASRMTGFNYGYTF
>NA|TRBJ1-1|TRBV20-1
CSAPGGGEAFF
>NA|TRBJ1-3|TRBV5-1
CASSLTGETGNTIYF
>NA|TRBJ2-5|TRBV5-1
CASSWASGGLGETQYF
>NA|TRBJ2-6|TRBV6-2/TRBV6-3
CASSYGGVTGANVLTF
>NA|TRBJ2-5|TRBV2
CASSPLGGGSGETQYF
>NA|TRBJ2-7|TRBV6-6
CASRASGGKSYEQYF